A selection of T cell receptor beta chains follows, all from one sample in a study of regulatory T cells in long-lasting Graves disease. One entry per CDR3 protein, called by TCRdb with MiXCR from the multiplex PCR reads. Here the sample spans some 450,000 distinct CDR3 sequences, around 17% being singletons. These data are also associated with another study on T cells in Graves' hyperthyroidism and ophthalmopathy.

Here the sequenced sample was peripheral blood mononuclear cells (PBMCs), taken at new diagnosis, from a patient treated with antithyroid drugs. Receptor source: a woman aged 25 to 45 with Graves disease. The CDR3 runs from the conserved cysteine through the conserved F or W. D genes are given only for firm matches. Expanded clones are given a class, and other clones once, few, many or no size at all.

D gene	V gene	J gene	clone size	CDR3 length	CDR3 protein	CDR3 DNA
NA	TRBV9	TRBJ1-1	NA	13	CASSADPATEAFF	TGTGCCAGCAGCGCCGACCCAGCCACTGAAGCTTTCTTT
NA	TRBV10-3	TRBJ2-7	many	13	CAISPQTTYEQYF	TGTGCCATCAGTCCCCAGACCACCTACGAGCAGTACTTC
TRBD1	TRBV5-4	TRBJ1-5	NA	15	CASSWGDREDQPQHF	TGTGCCAGCAGCTGGGGGGACAGGGAGGATCAGCCCCAGCATTTT
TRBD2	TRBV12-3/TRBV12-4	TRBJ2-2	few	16	CASSVRAGGPNGELFF	TGTGCCAGCAGTGTCCGCGCGGGAGGGCCCAACGGGGAGCTGTTTTTT
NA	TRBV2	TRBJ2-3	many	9	CVRGDTQYF	TGTGTCAGAGGAGATACGCAGTATTTT
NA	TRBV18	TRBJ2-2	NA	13	CASSRPGTGELFF	TGTGCCAGCTCGCGGCCAGGGACCGGGGAGCTGTTTTTT
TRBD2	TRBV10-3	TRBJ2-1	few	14	CAINPSGGVGEQFF	TGTGCCATCAACCCTAGCGGGGGGGTGGGCGAGCAGTTCTTC
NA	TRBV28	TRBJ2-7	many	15	CASRYGAARHYEQYF	TGTGCCAGCAGGTACGGGGCCGCCAGGCACTACGAGCAGTACTTC
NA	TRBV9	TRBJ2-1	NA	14	CASSELDRFDEQFF	TGTGCCAGCAGCGAACTAGACAGGTTCGATGAGCAGTTCTTC
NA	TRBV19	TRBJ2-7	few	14	CASSIYREADEQYF	TGTGCCAGTAGTATCTACAGGGAAGCAGACGAGCAGTACTTC
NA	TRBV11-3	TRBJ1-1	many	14	CASSSSGASTEAFF	TGTGCCAGCAGCTCATCCGGGGCCTCCACTGAAGCTTTCTTT
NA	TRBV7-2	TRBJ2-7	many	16	CASSFRTYEGSYEQYF	TGTGCCAGCAGCTTTCGGACCTACGAAGGTTCCTACGAGCAGTACTTC
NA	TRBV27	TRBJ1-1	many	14	CASSPRGANTEAFF	TGTGCCAGCAGTCCCCGGGGGGCGAACACTGAAGCTTTCTTT
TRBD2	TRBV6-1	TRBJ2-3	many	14	CASSRLAGADTQYF	TGTGCCAGCAGTAGGCTAGCGGGAGCGGATACGCAGTATTTT
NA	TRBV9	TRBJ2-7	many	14	CASSVAGETYEQYF	TGTGCCAGCAGCGTAGCGGGAGAAACCTACGAGCAGTACTTC
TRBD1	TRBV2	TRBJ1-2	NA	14	CASSDNRGSYGYTF	TGTGCCAGCAGTGACAACAGGGGCAGCTATGGCTACACCTTC
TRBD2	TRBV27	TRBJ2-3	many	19	CASSFDPGLAGGITDTQYF	TGTGCCAGCAGTTTCGACCCGGGACTAGCGGGCGGTATCACAGATACGCAGTATTTT
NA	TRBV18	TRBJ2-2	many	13	CASSPTPSEELFF	TGTGCCAGCTCACCGACCCCCTCCGAGGAGCTGTTTTTT
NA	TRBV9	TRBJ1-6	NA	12	CASSVVGSPLHF	TGTGCCAGCAGCGTAGTAGGATCACCCCTCCACTTT
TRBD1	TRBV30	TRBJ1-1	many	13	CAWVRGLVTEAFF	TGTGCCTGGGTCAGGGGGCTGGTCACTGAAGCTTTCTTT
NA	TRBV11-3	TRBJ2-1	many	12	CASSASGNEQFF	TGTGCCAGCAGCGCCTCAGGGAATGAGCAGTTCTTC
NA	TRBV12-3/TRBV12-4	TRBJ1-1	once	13	CASSGTRNTEAFF	TGTGCCAGCAGTGGGACACGGAACACTGAAGCTTTCTTT
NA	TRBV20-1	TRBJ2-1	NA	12	CGGGEGDNEHFF	TGCGGCGGAGGAGAAGGGGACAATGAGCACTTCTTC
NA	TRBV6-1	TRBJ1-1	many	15	CASSPQGGGNTEAFF	TGTGCCAGCAGTCCACAGGGTGGAGGTAACACTGAAGCTTTCTTT
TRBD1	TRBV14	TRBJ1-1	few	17	CASSQDGEAGGNTEAFF	TGTGCCAGCAGCCAAGATGGGGAGGCAGGGGGGAACACTGAAGCTTTCTTT
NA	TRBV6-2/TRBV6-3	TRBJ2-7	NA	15	CASGGRGTSLREQYF	TGTGCCAGCGGGGGAAGGGGAACCTCACTTCGGGAGCAGTACTTC
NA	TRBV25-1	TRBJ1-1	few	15	CASSVGSGDNTEAFF	TGTGCCAGCAGTGTAGGTTCCGGGGATAACACTGAAGCTTTCTTT
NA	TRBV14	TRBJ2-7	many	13	CASSLQRGDEQYF	TGTGCCAGCAGCCTTCAGAGGGGAGACGAGCAGTACTTC
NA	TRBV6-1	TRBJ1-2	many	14	CASSELGISYGYTF	TGTGCCAGCAGTGAATTGGGGATATCCTATGGCTACACCTTC
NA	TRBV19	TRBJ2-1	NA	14	CASSMALGFNEQFF	TGTGCCAGTAGTATGGCCTTGGGGTTCAATGAGCAGTTCTTC
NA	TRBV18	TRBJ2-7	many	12	CASSPSQAEQYF	TGTGCCAGCTCACCCAGCCAGGCCGAGCAGTACTTC
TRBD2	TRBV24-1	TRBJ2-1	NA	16	CATSDSGRKSYNEQFF	TGTGCCACCAGTGATAGCGGGAGGAAGTCCTACAATGAGCAGTTCTTC
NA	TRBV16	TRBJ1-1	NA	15	CASNQELGRFTEAFF	TGTGCCAGCAACCAAGAGTTAGGTAGGTTCACTGAAGCTTTCTTT
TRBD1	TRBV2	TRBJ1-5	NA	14	CASHGQGESQPQHF	TGTGCCAGCCATGGGCAGGGGGAGAGTCAGCCCCAGCATTTT
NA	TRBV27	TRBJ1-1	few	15	CASSLDGGMNTEAFF	TGTGCCAGCAGTTTAGACGGGGGGATGAACACTGAAGCTTTCTTT
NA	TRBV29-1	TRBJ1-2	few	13	CSVEQRGNYGYTF	TGCAGCGTTGAACAGCGGGGCAACTATGGCTACACCTTC
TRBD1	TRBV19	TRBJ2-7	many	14	CASSIGQGDYEQYF	TGTGCCAGTAGTATTGGGCAGGGGGACTACGAGCAGTACTTC
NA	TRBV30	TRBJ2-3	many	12	CAWSAGADTQYF	TGTGCCTGGAGTGCGGGGGCAGATACGCAGTATTTT
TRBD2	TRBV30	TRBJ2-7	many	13	CAWSVRGAYEQYF	TGTGCCTGGAGTGTACGGGGGGCCTACGAGCAGTACTTC
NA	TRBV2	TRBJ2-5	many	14	CASSEGLLGWTQYF	TGTGCCAGCAGTGAGGGACTGTTGGGTTGGACCCAGTACTTC
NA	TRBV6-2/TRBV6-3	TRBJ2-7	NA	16	CASSYSNRVPLYEQYF	TGTGCCAGCAGTTACTCGAACAGGGTCCCCCTCTACGAGCAGTACTTC
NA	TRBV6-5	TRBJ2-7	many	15	CASSYSWESVYEQYF	TGTGCCAGCAGTTACTCATGGGAGTCGGTCTACGAGCAGTACTTC
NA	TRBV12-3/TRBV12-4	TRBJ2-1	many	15	CASTWAGSSYNEQFF	TGTGCCAGCACCTGGGCCGGGAGCAGCTACAATGAGCAGTTCTTC
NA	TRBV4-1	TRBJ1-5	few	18	CASSLRYWGRSQNQPQHF	TGCGCCAGCAGCCTCCGCTATTGGGGGCGGTCACAGAATCAGCCCCAGCATTTT
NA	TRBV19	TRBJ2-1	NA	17	CASSLINGRDSYNEQFF	TGTGCCAGTAGCCTCATCAACGGGCGGGACTCCTACAATGAGCAGTTCTTC
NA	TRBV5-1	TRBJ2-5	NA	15	CASSFSTLKKETQYF	TGCGCCAGCAGCTTCAGCACCTTAAAAAAAGAGACCCAGTACTTC
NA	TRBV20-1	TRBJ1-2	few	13	CSASTGGGYGYTF	TGCAGTGCTAGCACCGGGGGCGGCTATGGCTACACCTTC
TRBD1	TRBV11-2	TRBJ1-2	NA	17	CASSPHPLDRTNYGYTF	TGTGCCAGCAGCCCTCATCCGTTGGACAGGACAAACTATGGCTACACCTTC
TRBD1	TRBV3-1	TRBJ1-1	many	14	CASSLDRGNTEAFF	TGTGCCAGCAGTCTCGACAGGGGGAACACTGAAGCTTTCTTT
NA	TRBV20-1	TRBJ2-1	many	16	CSAPSPGSLNYNEQFF	TGCAGTGCTCCATCACCGGGCTCCCTTAACTACAATGAGCAGTTCTTC